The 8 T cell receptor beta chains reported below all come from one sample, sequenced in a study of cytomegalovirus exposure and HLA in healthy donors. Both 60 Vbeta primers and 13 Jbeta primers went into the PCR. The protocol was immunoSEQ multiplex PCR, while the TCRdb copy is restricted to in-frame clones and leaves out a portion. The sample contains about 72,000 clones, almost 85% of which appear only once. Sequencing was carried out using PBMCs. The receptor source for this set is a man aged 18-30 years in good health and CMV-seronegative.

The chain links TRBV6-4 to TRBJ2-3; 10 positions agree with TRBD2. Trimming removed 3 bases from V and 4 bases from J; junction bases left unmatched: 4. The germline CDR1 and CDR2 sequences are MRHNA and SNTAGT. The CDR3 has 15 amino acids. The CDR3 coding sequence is TGTGCCAGCAGTGAACAGCGGGGGGGCCCAGATACGCAGTATTTT. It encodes CASSEQRGGPDTQYF.

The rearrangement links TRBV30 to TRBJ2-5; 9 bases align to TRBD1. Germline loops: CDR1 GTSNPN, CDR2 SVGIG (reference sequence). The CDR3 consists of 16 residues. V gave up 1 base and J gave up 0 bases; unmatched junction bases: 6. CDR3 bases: TGTGCCTGGAGTGGAGGGACAGGGAGGTACCAAGAGACCCAGTACTTC. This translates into CAWSGGTGRYQETQYF.

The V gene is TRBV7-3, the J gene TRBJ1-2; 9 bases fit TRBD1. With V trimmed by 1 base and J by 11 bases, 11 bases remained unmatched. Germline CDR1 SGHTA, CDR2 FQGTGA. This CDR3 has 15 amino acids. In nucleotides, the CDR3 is TGTGCCAGCAGCTTAATTCCACAGGGGGCGATGGGGTACACCTTC. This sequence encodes CASSLIPQGAMGYTF.

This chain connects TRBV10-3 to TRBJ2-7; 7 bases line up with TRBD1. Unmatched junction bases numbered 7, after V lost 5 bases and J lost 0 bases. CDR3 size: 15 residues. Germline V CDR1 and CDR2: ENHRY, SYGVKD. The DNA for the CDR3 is TGTGCCATCAGTATAGACAGGGCCGACTCCTACGAGCAGTACTTC. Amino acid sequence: CAISIDRADSYEQYF.

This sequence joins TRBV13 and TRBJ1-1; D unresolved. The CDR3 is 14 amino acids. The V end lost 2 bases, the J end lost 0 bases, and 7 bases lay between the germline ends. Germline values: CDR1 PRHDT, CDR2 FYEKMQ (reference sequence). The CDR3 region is CASSLRGLNTEAFF. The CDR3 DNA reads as TGTGCCAGCAGCTTACGAGGGTTGAACACTGAAGCTTTCTTT.

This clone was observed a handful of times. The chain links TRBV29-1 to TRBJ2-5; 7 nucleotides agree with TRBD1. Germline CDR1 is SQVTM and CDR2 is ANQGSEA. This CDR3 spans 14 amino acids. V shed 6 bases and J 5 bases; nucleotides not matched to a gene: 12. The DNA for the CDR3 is TGCAGCGTGGGCGGACAGGTCCTCCAGGAGACCCAGTACTTC. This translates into CSVGGQVLQETQYF.

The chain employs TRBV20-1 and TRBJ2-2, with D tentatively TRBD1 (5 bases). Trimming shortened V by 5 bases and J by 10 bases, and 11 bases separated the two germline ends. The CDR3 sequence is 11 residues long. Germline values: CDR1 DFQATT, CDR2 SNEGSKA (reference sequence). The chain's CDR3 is CSAWGGEELFF. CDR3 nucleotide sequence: TGCAGTGCTTGGGGCGGTGAGGAGCTGTTTTTT.

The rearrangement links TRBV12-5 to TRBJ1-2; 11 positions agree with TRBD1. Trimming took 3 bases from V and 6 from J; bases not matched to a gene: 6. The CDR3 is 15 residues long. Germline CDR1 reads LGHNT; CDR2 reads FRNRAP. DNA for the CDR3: TGTGCTAGTGGTTTCCCCGAGGACAGGGGGCATGGCTACACCTTC. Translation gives CASGFPEDRGHGYTF.